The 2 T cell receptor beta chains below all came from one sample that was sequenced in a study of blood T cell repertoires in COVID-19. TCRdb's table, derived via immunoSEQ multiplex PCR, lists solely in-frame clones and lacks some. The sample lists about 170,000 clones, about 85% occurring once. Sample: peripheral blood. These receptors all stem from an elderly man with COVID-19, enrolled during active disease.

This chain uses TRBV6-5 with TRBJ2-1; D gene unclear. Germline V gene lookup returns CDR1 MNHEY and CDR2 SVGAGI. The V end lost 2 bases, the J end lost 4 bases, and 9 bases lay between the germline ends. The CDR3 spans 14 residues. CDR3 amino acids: CASSYGRKYNEQFF. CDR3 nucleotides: TGTGCCAGCAGTTACGGCCGCAAATACAATGAGCAGTTCTTC.

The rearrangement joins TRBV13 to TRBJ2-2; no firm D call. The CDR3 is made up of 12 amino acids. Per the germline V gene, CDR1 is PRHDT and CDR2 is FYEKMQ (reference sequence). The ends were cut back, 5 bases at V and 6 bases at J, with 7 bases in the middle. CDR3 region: CASSQVPGELFF. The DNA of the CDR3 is TGTGCCAGCAGCCAGGTCCCCGGGGAGCTGTTTTTT.